This T cell receptor (beta chain) was captured by sequencing in a study of shared clonotypes between healthy human individuals. The assay was immunoSEQ multiplex PCR, and TCRdb's table has in-frame clones only and misses some. The profile covers 2 million to 2.5 million clones, with roughly 93% appearing a single time and under 0.45% taken by the ten largest. V was clipped by 3 bases and J by 6 bases, with 8 bases between them. The CDR3 loop spans 11 amino acids. Germline CDR1 DFQATT, CDR2 SNEGSKA (reference sequence). Remarks on this clone: The same CDR3 arises from other DNA sequences in this sample as well.

V usage is TRBV20-1 and J usage is TRBJ1-1; D remains ambiguous. This TCR derives from a man aged 18 to 29 in good health. Some clones in this sample may be carry-over from other donors' samples. Material: naive CD4+ T cells from PBMCs. Stated subset: CD45RA+ positively selected. CDR3 nucleotides: TGCAGTGCTAGCCCCCGGGCTGAAGCTTTCTTT. This gives the protein CSASPRAEAFF.